Sequencing of this TCR beta chain was carried out in a study of cytomegalovirus exposure and HLA in healthy donors (dated by TCRdb to about 2017). Background on the whole study: An earlier analysis of approximately 640 of the donors reported more than 250 Gb of sequence data and some 120 million unique TCR beta sequences from about 179 million T cells. An early release that covered 640 HLA-typed donors contained about 290 gigabases of sequencing data and approximately 85 million unique TCR sequences. Among the 398 genotyped donors, approximately 82% belonged to the genetic ancestry cluster associated with self-reported Caucasian donors. The aim of the study was to test whether cataloging public T cell receptors could identify signatures of past pathogen exposure. The study profiled the T cell repertoires of hundreds of subjects by immunosequencing and related them to cytomegalovirus serostatus. A separate validation cohort of roughly 130 different subjects was used in addition to the approximately 700-subject first cohort. High-throughput TCR immunosequencing, statistical association of individual TCRs with disease status, and machine learning were combined to predict cytomegalovirus infection status. A later analysis re-examined previously published TCR beta repertoires from around 670 donors and added high-resolution HLA genotyping to investigate patterns of TCR occurrence. Rather than drawing on any new phenotypic data, the later analysis identified candidate immune exposures from TCR beta sequences and the way those sequences occurred across donors. To decide whether each TCR beta V gene segment behaved as functional or pseudogenic, an earlier analysis of 587 of the donors relied on high-throughput TCR beta sequencing. Donor age, sex, ethnicity and CMV serostatus were compiled together with the repertoire data. A later genetic analysis used genome-wide SNP genotypes for about 60% of the roughly 670 donors, treating that subset as a discovery cohort. Every repertoire in the discovery cohort had been generated on one and the same sequencing platform. Class I and class II HLA loci were covered by the typing at four-digit resolution. Typing coverage varied by locus: about 620-640 donors for A, B, C, DRB1 and DQB1; about 520 for DQA1; around 610 for DPA1; around 450 for DPB1. Roughly 5 DR-DQ haplotypes were handled as single units for association and clustering, since linkage in the cohort was strong. Among 398 genotyped donors of the cohort, an average of roughly 240,000 unique TCR beta nucleotide sequences were sequenced per donor, 15% to 20% of them non-productive.

Sequences LNHDA (CDR1) and SQIVND (CDR2) are obtained from the germline V gene (reference sequence). From the cysteine through the phenylalanine, the CDR3 covers 15 amino acids. The sequence is cut down to CDR3 DNA, 45 bases in frame from base 1. V is trimmed back by 6 bases and J by 2 bases, and the junction contains 9 bases that no gene match accounts for. This clone was counted only a few times. What this receptor recognizes is not known. Nothing much larger sits one base from this clone, and base qualities are not available. The cohort comprised under 700 healthy bone marrow donors. At the time of sampling, all cohort members were nominally healthy, though unrecorded immune exposures were likely present. The donor was CMV seronegative and belonged to the group of 352 seronegative cohort members. A peripheral blood sample was provided by each donor, and peripheral blood mononuclear cells were used for TCR beta sequencing. The Qiagen DNeasy Blood Extraction Kit was used to extract genomic DNA from the blood cell samples.

Broader findings and caveats from the paper: In a later analysis, HLA-associated TCR beta chains showed more clonal expansion and lower generation probabilities than non-associated chains that were equally common. The study listed 164 TCR beta chains as associated with cytomegalovirus. Over 15 rarely observed V segments, including chromosome 9 orphons, were excluded from the earlier analysis of almost 600 of the donors because counts were too low. The classifier was reported to diagnose cytomegalovirus status with high specificity and sensitivity in both the original cohort and the validation cohort. According to a later analysis, parvovirus B19, influenza, CMV and Epstein-Barr virus appeared linked to several top co-occurrence clusters. A further reported finding was that TCR beta sequences accurately predicted the HLA-A and HLA-B alleles for most subjects in the first cohort. Because the 87-base-pair reads could not distinguish some IMGT-functional V segments, including TRBV6-2 and TRBV6-3, those segments were excluded. Specific HLA alleles were associated with 15,000 to 20,000 TCR beta sequences at a false discovery rate of 0.05 in a later analysis. Immune exposure information for the cohort was limited to CMV serostatus. V-gene and J-gene trimming of TCR beta chains was associated with a missense DCLRE1C variant in a later genetic analysis, and the association was replicated in an independent cohort. In an earlier analysis of some 500 of the donors, most TCR beta V segments were observed in productive rearrangements about 87% or about 30% of the time, broadly matching IMGT annotations. According to a later genetic analysis, donors in an Asian-associated ancestry cluster had fewer N-insertions in productive TCRs than the approximately 670-donor mean. Only TCR beta chains were sequenced in this cohort, and the absence of alpha or paired-chain data limited detectable features. When HLA alleles, especially DR and DQ, strongly co-occurred, attributing TCR associations to individual alleles was difficult. It was suggested by the authors that the approach could potentially be generalized to other disease states and immunological phenotypes. Linkage disequilibrium might explain the correlated functional status among segregating V segments, but an unknown experimental factor could not be excluded. Across donors, most TCR sequences were observed very rarely, whereas some public TCRs were present in many individuals. In a later analysis, most CMV-associated TCR beta chains were found to appear HLA-restricted, with HLA associations seemingly driven largely by CMV exposure. HLA typing was unavailable for some donors at each locus, so association tests used only the typed subset. In a later analysis, the rate of TCR association differed among HLA loci, with DRB1 alleles having the most associated TCRs and HLA-C alleles having the fewest. A cluster of highly shared sequence variants was judged likely to represent a technical artifact of the sequencing pipeline. In vitro tests confirmed that a few of the cytomegalovirus-associated TCR beta chains recognize cytomegalovirus antigens. The presence/absence analyses assumed that sequencing depth was roughly uniform across donors, and that assumption may not be true.

Libraries were prepared through the immunoSEQ multiplex PCR assay. A mixture of 60 forward primers for TCR Vbeta segments and 13 reverse primers for TCR Jbeta segments was used in the multiplex PCR. The CDR3 region of rearranged TCR beta genes was amplified from genomic DNA with a multiplex PCR assay. On the Illumina HiSeq System, the amplified TCR beta libraries were sequenced as 87-base-pair reads. On the authors' methods: In a later analysis, approximately 74 million unique TCR beta chains were counted across the roughly 670 repertoires, and approximately 9.9 million of these chains were shared by at least two donors. Raw reads were error-corrected and collapsed into unique sequences by a nearest-neighbor algorithm in which closely related sequences were merged to remove PCR and sequencing errors. CDR3 sequences were aligned to IMGT reference sequences to assign V, D and J gene segments. For a sequence to be retained, at least a six-nucleotide match to both a V gene segment and a J gene segment was required. Rearrangements were called productive when the CDR3 lacked stop codons and stayed in frame with V and J; all others were non-productive. CDR3 was defined by IMGT convention, running from the second conserved V-encoded cysteine to the conserved J-encoded phenylalanine. The earlier analysis of 587 of the donors excluded any sequence lacking an unambiguous match to a single V gene segment. An earlier analysis of fewer than 650 of the donors classified V segments as functional when productive rearrangements were above 56.7% and as segregating when the standard deviation between donors was above 5%. A statistical classification framework was built for diagnosing cytomegalovirus status from the catalog of TCR beta chain sequences. In a later analysis, V and J genes were assigned by comparing TCR nucleotide sequences against IMGT/GENE-DB human TR gene sequences. A later analysis assigned CDR3 sequences and most-parsimonious VDJ recombination scenarios with the TCRdist pipeline. A later analysis defined each TCR beta chain by its CDR3 amino acid sequence plus V-gene family, and excluded reads lacking a unique V-gene family. As a way to deal with suspected cross-contamination and a sequencing artifact, a later analysis dropped more than 500 nucleotide sequences that were highly shared and had low generation probability. In a later analysis, a clonal expansion index was calculated for each public chain from normalized within-repertoire ranks of inferred template counts. In a later analysis, generation probabilities were computed with a VDJ recombination model fitted to out-of-frame rearrangements, and the resulting probabilities were checked against IGoR. Hypergeometric tests were used in a later analysis to score TCR-TCR, TCR-HLA and TCR-CMV co-occurrence, with a repertoire-size bias correction applied to the TCR pairs. False discovery rates were estimated in a later analysis by permuting HLA or CMV assignments 20 times. In a later analysis, co-occurring TCRs were grouped with DBSCAN, and TCRdist sequence similarity was added when clustering was performed within HLA-allele-positive subsets. For co-occurrence clustering, repertoires with fewer than 30,000 or more than 120,000 public chains were excluded, along with about five repertoires with anomalous nucleotide sharing. Held by TCRdb, this immuneACCESS table contains in-frame sequences only and omits some clones. Under half of the omission traces to an unresolved V gene where checked; the cause of the rest is unknown. The V and J calls and clone size are taken from that table; D and trimming were inferred from the DNA. Recorded for this sample are around 120,000 clones; about four fifths of them occurred a single time. Together, the top ten hold approximately 2% of the sample.

The source of this sequence is a man between 18 and 29 years old in good health and CMV-seronegative. This receptor chain uses TRBV19 and TRBJ1-2; 7 middle bases align to TRBD1. Sequenced input: PBMCs. The DNA sequence follows: TGTGCCAGTAGAACAGCCAGGGGGTACAACTATGGCTACACCTTC. This translates into CASRTARGYNYGYTF.